This note documents a single TCR beta chain sequence. What this receptor recognizes is not known. Since a far larger clone is one base different, this is likely a read error. For sequencing, equivalent amounts of genomic DNA were input from CVID and control samples. For every sample, a 60 bp segment covering the rearranged TCRbeta CDR3 region was amplified and then sequenced. The immunoSEQ assay, a bias-corrected multiplex PCR combined with high-throughput sequencing, was used for TCRbeta amplification. The study's processing was this. Every unique nucleotide sequence was considered a clone and was annotated with V, D and J genes, copy number and frequency. Sequences were labeled productive if in frame, and non-productive if out of frame or containing stop codons. As previously described, clonality was computed from Shannon's entropy. Mean CDR3 Kyte-Doolittle hydropathy was derived from the predicted amino acid sequences of productive clones. Hierarchical clustering of scaled V gene usage was performed with the R hclust function using Manhattan distance and complete linkage. Sharing of clones by CDR3 amino acid sequence was evaluated through resampling of 12 repertoires per group over 100 rounds. Repertoires were searched for roughly 70 published EBV-specific and around 240 published CMV-specific TCRbeta sequences. Two CVID samples yielding fewer than 10,000 sequences were excluded from analysis, leaving approximately 46 CVID repertoires. TCRdb carries this immuneACCESS record with in-frame sequences only. Its versions omit some clonotypes, under half of them owing to an unresolved V gene in the studies checked, with the rest unexplained. The V and J calls and clone size are taken from that table; D and trimming were inferred from the DNA. This sample includes roughly 34,000 clones, and none of them was observed just once. The top ten clones comprise 6.5% to 8% of the sample.

This record comes from a study of T cell clonality in common variable immunodeficiency (dated by TCRdb to 2014 to 2015). Beyond this particular receptor, the publication reports: It was noted by the authors that sequencing of the repertoires of T cell subpopulations would be needed to clarify the cause of the increased clonality in CVID. Compared with healthy controls, CVID subjects showed increased TCRbeta clonality (t-test p = 0.018), a feature most characteristic of about a third of subjects. Fewer TCRbeta clones were shared among CVID subjects than among healthy controls (p < 0.0001). Fewer deletions and N-nucleotide insertions were reportedly observed in CVID TCRbeta sequences, and highly modified clones with 13 or more V deletions were reportedly absent from CVID TCRbeta sequences. Differences among patients in the CVID cohort limited the correlations between repertoire features and clinical complications. Even though DNA input was equal, the average per sample came to 65,000 to 85,000 unique sequences for controls compared with about 30,000 for CVID samples.

Standard criteria were used to diagnose CVID, namely serum IgG, IgA and/or IgM reduced below the normal range together with specific antibody deficiency. There were fewer than 45 subjects in the CVID group (roughly 29 male and around 15 female), ranging in age from 9 to 64 years, with a mean age of roughly 40. Most CVID patients and most healthy controls were of Caucasian heritage. At the time of study participation, every CVID subject had been on replacement immunoglobulin therapy for one year or longer. When blood was collected, none of the CVID subjects were ill or on immunomodulatory or immunosuppressive medication. From each donor, roughly 5 to 8.5 ml of heparinized peripheral whole blood was collected. Genomic DNA from adults with common variable immune deficiency (CVID) and from healthy adult controls was the source for sequencing TCRbeta CDR3 repertoires. Diluted blood was subjected to density centrifugation over Hypaque 1077 or Ficoll-Paque for isolation of peripheral blood mononuclear cells. Genomic DNA was extracted from unsorted mononuclear cells by Qiagen column purification or by a centrifugation-based method.

The clonotype was recovered from a human donor with common variable immunodeficiency. The sequenced sample was peripheral blood mononuclear cells.

CDR3 bases read: TGTGCCAGCAGCAGCGACGACAGGCCCTATGGC. This gives the protein CASSSDDRPYG. The full CDR3 is CASSSDDRPYGYTF. This receptor chain uses TRBV11-3 and TRBJ1-2; TRBD1 is perhaps the D gene, given 6 matching bases. The read comes to an end 3 residues before the CDR3 does, leaving the germline J gene to fill in the end. The germline V gene supplies CDR1 SGHNT and CDR2 YENEEA. V is clipped by 5 bases and J by 4 bases, and the sequence between their germline boundaries is 14 bases long. The CDR3 sequence holds 14 residues, the cysteine and phenylalanine included. Only the CDR3 bases that were read are kept: 33 of them, in frame from base 1. With the portions outside the CDR3 filled from the reference TRBV11-3 and TRBJ1-2 genes, the complete variable region becomes EAGVVQSPRYKIIEKKQPVAFWCNPISGHNTLYWYLQNLGQGPELLIRYENEEAVDDSQLPKDRFSAERLKGVDSTLKIQPAELGDSAVYLCASSSDDRPYGYTFGSGTRLTVV.